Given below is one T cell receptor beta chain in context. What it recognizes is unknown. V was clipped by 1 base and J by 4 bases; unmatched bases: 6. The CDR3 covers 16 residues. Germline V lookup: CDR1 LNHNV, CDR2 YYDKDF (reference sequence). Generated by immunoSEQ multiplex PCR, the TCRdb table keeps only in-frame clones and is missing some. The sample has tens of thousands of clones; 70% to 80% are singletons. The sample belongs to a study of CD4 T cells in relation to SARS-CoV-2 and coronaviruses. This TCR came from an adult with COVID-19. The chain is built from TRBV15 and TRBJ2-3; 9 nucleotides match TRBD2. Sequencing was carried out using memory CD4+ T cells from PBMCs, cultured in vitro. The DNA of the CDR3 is TGTGCCACCAGCAGAGCGGCGGGAGGGGGGGCAGATACGCAGTATTTT. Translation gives CATSRAAGGGADTQYF.